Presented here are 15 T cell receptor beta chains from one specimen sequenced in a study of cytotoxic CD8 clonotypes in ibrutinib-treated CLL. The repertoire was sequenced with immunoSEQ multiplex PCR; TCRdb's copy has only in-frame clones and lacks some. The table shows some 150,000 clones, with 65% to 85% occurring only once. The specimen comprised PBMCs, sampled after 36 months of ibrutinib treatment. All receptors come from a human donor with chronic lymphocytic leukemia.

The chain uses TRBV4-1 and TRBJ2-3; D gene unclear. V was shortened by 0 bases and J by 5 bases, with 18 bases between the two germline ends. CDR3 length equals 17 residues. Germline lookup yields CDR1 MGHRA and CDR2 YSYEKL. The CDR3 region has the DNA TGCGCCAGCAGCCAAGATGATAGTGTCTGGACGTTAGATACGCAGTATTTT. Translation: CASSQDDSVWTLDTQYF.

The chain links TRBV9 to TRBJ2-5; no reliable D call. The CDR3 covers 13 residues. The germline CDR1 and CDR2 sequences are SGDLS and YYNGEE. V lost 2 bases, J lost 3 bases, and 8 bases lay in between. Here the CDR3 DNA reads TGTGCCAGCAGCGTTGGCGGCGAAGAGACCCAGTACTTC. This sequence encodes CASSVGGEETQYF.

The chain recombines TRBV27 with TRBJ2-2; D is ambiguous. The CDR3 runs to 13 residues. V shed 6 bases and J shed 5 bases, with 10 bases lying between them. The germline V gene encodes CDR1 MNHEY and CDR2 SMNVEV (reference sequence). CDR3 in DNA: TGTGCCAGCAGCCGCGAACGGACCGGGGAGCTGTTTTTT. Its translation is CASSRERTGELFF.

DNA of the CDR3: TGTGCCAGCAGTTTGGGGGTCGGGGAGCTGTTTTTT. Translated, it gives CASSLGVGELFF. The chain uses TRBV28 and TRBJ2-2; perhaps D is TRBD1 or TRBD2 (5 bases each). Trimming left V 3 bases short and J 7 bases short, with 6 bases between. CDR1 is MDHEN and CDR2 is SYDVKM in the germline V gene. The CDR3 totals 12 residues. The entire variable domain, with the rest obtained from reference TRBV28 and TRBJ2-2, is as follows: DVKVTQSSRYLVKRTGEKVFLECVQDMDHENMFWYRQDPGLGLRLIYFSYDVKMKEKGDIPEGYSVSREKKERFSLILESASTNQTSMYLCASSLGVGELFFGEGSRLTVL.

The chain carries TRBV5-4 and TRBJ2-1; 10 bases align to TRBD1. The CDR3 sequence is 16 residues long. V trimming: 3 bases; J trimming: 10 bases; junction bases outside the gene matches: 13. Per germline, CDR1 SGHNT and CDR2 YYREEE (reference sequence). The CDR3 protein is CASSYRQGAPDVEQFF. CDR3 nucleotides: TGTGCCAGCAGCTACCGACAGGGGGCTCCCGACGTAGAGCAGTTCTTC.

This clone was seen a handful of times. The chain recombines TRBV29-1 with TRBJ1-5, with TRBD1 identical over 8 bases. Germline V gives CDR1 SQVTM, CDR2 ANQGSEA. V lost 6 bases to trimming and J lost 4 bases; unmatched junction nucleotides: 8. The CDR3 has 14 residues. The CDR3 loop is CSVIGTGANQPQHF. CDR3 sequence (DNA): TGCAGCGTAATCGGGACAGGAGCAAATCAGCCCCAGCATTTT.

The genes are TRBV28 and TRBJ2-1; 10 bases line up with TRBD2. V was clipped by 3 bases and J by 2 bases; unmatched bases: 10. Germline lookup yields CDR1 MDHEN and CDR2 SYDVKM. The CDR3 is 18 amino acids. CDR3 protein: CASSFVGSGGTTYNEQFF. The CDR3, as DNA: TGTGCCAGCAGTTTTGTCGGTAGCGGGGGGACTACCTACAATGAGCAGTTCTTC.

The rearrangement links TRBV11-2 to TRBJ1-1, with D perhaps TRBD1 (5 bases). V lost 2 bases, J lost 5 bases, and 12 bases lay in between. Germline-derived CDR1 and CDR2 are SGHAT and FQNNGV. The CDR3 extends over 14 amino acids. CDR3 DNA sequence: TGTGCCAGCAGCTTACCTTGGGGGGTTACTGAAGCTTTCTTT. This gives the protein CASSLPWGVTEAFF.

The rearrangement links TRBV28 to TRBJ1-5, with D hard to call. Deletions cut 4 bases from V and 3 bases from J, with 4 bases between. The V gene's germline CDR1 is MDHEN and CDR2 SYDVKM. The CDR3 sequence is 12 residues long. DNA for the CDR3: TGTGCCAGCAGTTACACCAATCAGCCCCAGCATTTT. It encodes CASSYTNQPQHF.

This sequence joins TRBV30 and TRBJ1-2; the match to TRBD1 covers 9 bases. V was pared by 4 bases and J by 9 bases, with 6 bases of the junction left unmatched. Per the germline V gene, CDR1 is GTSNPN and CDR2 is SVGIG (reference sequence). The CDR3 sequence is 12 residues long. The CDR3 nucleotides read TGTGCCTGGACCGGGACAGGGACTCGCTACACCTTC. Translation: CAWTGTGTRYTF. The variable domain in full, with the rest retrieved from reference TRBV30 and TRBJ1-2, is SQTIHQWPATLVQPVGSPLSLECTVEGTSNPNLYWYRQAAGRGLQLLFYSVGIGQISSEVPQNLSASRPQDRQFILSSKKLLLSDSGFYLCAWTGTGTRYTFGSGTRLTVV.

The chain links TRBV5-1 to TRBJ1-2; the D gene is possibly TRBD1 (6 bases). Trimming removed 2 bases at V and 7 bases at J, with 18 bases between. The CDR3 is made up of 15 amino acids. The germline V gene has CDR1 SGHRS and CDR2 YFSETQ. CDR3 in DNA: TGCGCCAGCAGCTTTGGGGCAGGGGAGTTGAGTGGCTACACCTTC. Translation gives CASSFGAGELSGYTF.

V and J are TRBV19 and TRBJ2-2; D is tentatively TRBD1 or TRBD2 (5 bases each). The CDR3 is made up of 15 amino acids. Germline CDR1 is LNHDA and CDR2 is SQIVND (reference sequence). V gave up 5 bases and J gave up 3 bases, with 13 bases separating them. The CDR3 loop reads CASSGKSGHTGELFF. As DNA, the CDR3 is TGTGCCAGTAGTGGAAAATCGGGACACACCGGGGAGCTGTTTTTT.

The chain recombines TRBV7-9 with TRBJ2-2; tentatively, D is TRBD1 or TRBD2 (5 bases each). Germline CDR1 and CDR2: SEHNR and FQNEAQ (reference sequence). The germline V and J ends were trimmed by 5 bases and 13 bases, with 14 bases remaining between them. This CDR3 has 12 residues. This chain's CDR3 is CASSPWGNGLFF. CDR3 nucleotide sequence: TGTGCCAGCAGCCCCTGGGGGAATGGGCTGTTTTTT.

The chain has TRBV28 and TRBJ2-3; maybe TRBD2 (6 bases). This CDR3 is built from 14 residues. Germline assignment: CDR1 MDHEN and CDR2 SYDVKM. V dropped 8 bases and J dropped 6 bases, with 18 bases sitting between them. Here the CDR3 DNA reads TGTGCCAGCGTCGGCGGGGCAACCCGGGATACGCAGTATTTT. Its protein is CASVGGATRDTQYF.

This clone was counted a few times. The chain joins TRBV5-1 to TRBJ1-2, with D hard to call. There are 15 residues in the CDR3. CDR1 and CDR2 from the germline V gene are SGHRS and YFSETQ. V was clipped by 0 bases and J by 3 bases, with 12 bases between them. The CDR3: CASSLGRGRHYGYTF. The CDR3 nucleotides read TGCGCCAGCAGCTTGGGGCGCGGAAGGCACTATGGCTACACCTTC.